Below, one T cell receptor (beta chain) is given with its context. Its antigen is still unknown. Via the germline V gene, CDR1 is WSHSY and CDR2 SAAADI. The CDR3 has 15 amino acids, counting the end cysteine and phenylalanine. This entry has no DNA. The data were taken from a study of T cells expressing NK-cell markers (dated by TCRdb to about 2020). About the study as a whole: In sorted CD3+CD56+NKG2C+, CD3+CD56+NKG2C- and CD3+CD56-NKG2C+ T-cell subsets from eight donors, TCR beta-chain repertoires were profiled. Most of the eight sequenced donors were HCMV-seropositive and one was HCMV-seronegative. Randomly selected healthy volunteers, three men and five women, were used as the eight sequenced donors. Sequencing of the libraries produced 2 x 150 bp reads on Illumina HiSeq 2000/2500, MiSeq or NextSeq.

Sequencing instrument: Illumina HiSeq 2000. The TCR beta cDNA libraries were made using 5'RACE template switching, a step that added both a universal primer site and unique molecular identifiers. cDNA synthesis was primed from the TCR beta constant segment, followed by two successive PCR amplification steps. As for the authors' bioinformatics: MIGEC was used to demultiplex reads and group the reads by UMI, and MiTCR was used to assemble and quantify clonotypes. To exclude erroneous sequences, any TCR cDNA sequence not supported by at least two reads was discarded. The tcR package was used for downstream repertoire analysis, with clonotypes matched between fractions based on CDR3 nucleotide sequence plus V segment. VDJmatch was used to annotate antigen specificity against VDJdb, with one amino acid substitution in CDR3 permitted. The reads, reprocessed by TCRdb, yield one row per CDR3 protein sequence and no DNA. In this record, the V and J calls reflect TCRdb's handling and not the investigators' own analysis. This sample's table carries about 150,000 distinct CDR3 sequences. The top ten constitute over 35% of the sample.

The paper as a whole reports these results and caveats: Those dominant clonotypes were again the most abundant among CD3+CD56-NKG2C+ cells in a few donors, at about 25-65%. It remained unclear whether the expanded NKG2C-expressing T cell clones were specific for HCMV antigens. In over 5 donors, the dominant CD3+CD56+NKG2C+ clonotypes were among the top 10 CD8+ clonotypes and accounted for roughly 1.0-7.5% of CD8+ T cells.

HCMV serostatus was determined by detecting HCMV-specific IgG in serum with a commercial ELISA kit. Peripheral blood mononuclear cells were isolated from blood by Ficoll density gradient centrifugation. Sequenced sample: blood T cells: a sorted CD56 or NKG2C T cell subset, CD4+ or CD8+ T cells, or bulk PBMC T cells (not recorded which). This receptor chain uses TRBV10-2 and TRBJ2-7; the D gene TCRdb calls, TRBD1, cannot be checked with no DNA. The sequence was collected from a woman between 50 and 59 years old in good health. Donor details come from another sample of the same person, matched by shared clones. For the CDR3, the sequence is CASQKGGDASYEQYF.